This T cell receptor beta chain originates from a study of T cells in Graves' hyperthyroidism and ophthalmopathy. Amplification yielded TCR beta CDR3 regions, with RNA transcripts as the source. In the first-round RT-PCR of the TCR CDR3, the HTBI primer set was used. MiXCR, run by TCRdb on the multiplex PCR reads, gives a single entry per CDR3 protein. The repertoire holds about 380,000 distinct CDR3 sequences, roughly 14% seen once, with around 21% in the top ten. Unmatched junction bases numbered 6, after V lost 4 bases and J lost 0 bases. Germline V CDR1 and CDR2: LNHDA, SQIVND (reference sequence). The CDR3 is made up of 16 amino acids. Only a few counts were recorded for this clonotype.

This TCR derives from a man aged 25-45 years with Graves' hyperthyroidism that later progressed to Graves' ophthalmopathy. The specimen was blood. J is TRBJ2-5 and V is TRBV19; 9 bases align to TRBD1. CDR3 amino acids: CASSRITGGYQETQYF. The CDR3 DNA sequence: TGTGCCAGTAGTAGGATCACAGGGGGCTACCAAGAGACCCAGTACTTC.